The 30 T cell receptor beta chains below all came from one sample that was sequenced in a study of vaccination and CD4 T cells after COVID-19. The Oncomine TCR Beta short-read assay was applied to DNA of cultured CD4+ T cells. TCRdb itself ran the PCR reads through MiXCR, one entry per CDR3 protein. The table shows fewer than 15,000 distinct CDR3 sequences, with more than 40% occurring only once. Treatment here: 10-day PBMC culture with coronavirus spike peptide pools or control peptides (ViraFEST assay). Antigens for these TCRs are unknown. The sample taken for sequencing was CD4+ T cells from blood, cultured in vitro. These receptors were taken from a human donor who had recovered from COVID-19.

A few counts support this clonotype. V and J are TRBV6-1 and TRBJ1-2; no definite D call. V was shortened by 7 bases and J by 3 bases, with 9 bases between the two germline ends. This CDR3 contains 12 residues. Germline CDR1 reads MNHNS; CDR2 reads SASEGT. The CDR3 loop reads CASNWSYYGYTF. As DNA, the CDR3 is TGTGCCAGCAACTGGTCCTACTATGGCTACACCTTC.

This chain uses TRBV7-8 with TRBJ1-2; 10 bases are shared with TRBD1. The CDR3 has 14 residues. The germline gives CDR1 SGHVS, CDR2 FQNEAQ. The V gene end was trimmed by 5 bases and the J gene end by 8 bases; junction bases not matched to a gene: 8. The CDR3 bases are TGTGCCAGCAGCCCGACCGGGACAGGGGACGGCTACACCTTC. Protein: CASSPTGTGDGYTF.

This chain joins TRBV7-8 and TRBJ2-4; D tentatively fits TRBD1 or TRBD2 (5 bases each). This CDR3 comprises 14 residues. Trimming removed 0 bases at V and 7 bases at J, with 10 bases between. Looked up from germline, CDR1 is SGHVS and CDR2 is FQNEAQ. CDR3 protein: CASSLAGPGNIQYF. The CDR3, as DNA: TGTGCCAGCAGCTTAGCGGGACCTGGCAACATTCAGTACTTC.

This clonotype was observed a handful of times. Written as DNA, the CDR3 is TGTGCCAGTAGTTTCCTTACAGGGGCGACCAATCAGCCCCAGCATTTT. Translation gives CASSFLTGATNQPQHF. The chain has TRBV19 and TRBJ1-5; 7 bases map to TRBD1. The V and J ends lost 5 bases and 3 bases, in that order; junction bases with no gene match: 10. The CDR3 totals 16 residues. The germline CDR1 and CDR2 sequences are LNHDA and SQIVND (reference sequence).

The chain has TRBV25-1 and TRBJ1-1, with 10 bases fitting TRBD1. J gave up 4 bases and V 3 bases, and 5 bases lay outside the gene matches. This CDR3 contains 15 residues. CDR1 and CDR2 from the germline V gene are MGHDK and SYGVNS. CDR3 DNA: TGTGCCAGCAGTGAGTCAGACAGGGGGCGCACTGAAGCTTTCTTT. As protein: CASSESDRGRTEAFF.

The chain links TRBV20-1 to TRBJ2-3; TRBD1 agrees at 10 bases. The CDR3 is made up of 15 amino acids. V trimming: 6 bases; J trimming: 6 bases; junction bases outside the gene matches: 12. The V gene's germline CDR1 is DFQATT and CDR2 SNEGSKA (reference sequence). The CDR3 region is CSAQGDRGSQDTQYF. CDR3 nucleotides: TGCAGTGCACAGGGGGACAGGGGAAGCCAGGATACGCAGTATTTT.

The sample holds a few counts of this clonotype. The chain joins TRBV7-2 to TRBJ2-6; D perhaps matches TRBD1 (6 bases). With 5 bases removed from V and 4 bases from J, the gap between germline ends came to 12 bases. Germline assignment: CDR1 SGHTA and CDR2 FQGNSA. The CDR3 runs to 15 residues. CDR3: CASSPGVTGANVLTF. Here the CDR3 DNA reads TGTGCCAGCAGCCCAGGGGTAACAGGGGCCAACGTCCTGACTTTC.

This clonotype was recorded a few times. The chain employs TRBV15 and TRBJ1-2, with 8 bases aligning to TRBD1. Germline loops: CDR1 LNHNV, CDR2 YYDKDF (reference sequence). V lost 0 bases, J lost 7 bases, and 7 bases stayed unmatched. CDR3 length equals 15 residues. In nucleotides, the CDR3 is TGTGCCACCAGCAGAGATAGGGCAGGGGGCGGTGGCTACACCTTC. It yields the protein CATSRDRAGGGGYTF. Looking up the rest from reference TRBV15 and TRBJ1-2 gives the full variable domain: DAMVIQNPRYQVTQFGKPVTLSCSQTLNHNVMYWYQQKSSQAPKLLFHYYDKDFNNEADTPDNFQSRRPNTSFCFLDIRSPGLGDTAMYLCATSRDRAGGGGYTFGSGTRLTVV.

This chain connects TRBV12-3 or TRBV12-4 to TRBJ2-7; D is possibly TRBD1 (6 bases). The V gene lost 3 bases and the J gene lost 1 base, with 7 bases spanning the gap. This CDR3 region has 13 residues. CDR3: CASSFRGSYEQYF. Written as DNA, the CDR3 is TGTGCCAGCAGTTTTAGGGGGTCCTACGAGCAGTACTTC.

The gene calls are TRBV20-1 and TRBJ2-2; D not certain. The V end was cut by 3 bases, the J end by 4 bases, with 9 bases between. The CDR3 has 13 amino acids. Germline V gene sequence: CDR1 DFQATT, CDR2 SNEGSKA (reference sequence). This CDR3 reads CSASLNPTGELFF. The CDR3 DNA reads as TGCAGTGCTAGCCTCAATCCCACCGGGGAGCTGTTTTTT.

V is TRBV7-2 and J is TRBJ2-1; TRBD1 is a possible D gene (6 bases). V was shortened by 4 bases and J by 4 bases, with 17 bases between the two germline ends. Germline V lookup: CDR1 SGHTA, CDR2 FQGNSA. This CDR3 has 16 residues. CDR3 sequence: CASSSPPGHLYNEQFF. CDR3 coding DNA: TGTGCCAGCAGCTCCCCTCCGGGACACCTTTACAATGAGCAGTTCTTC. The full variable domain, completed using reference TRBV7-2 and TRBJ2-1, is GAGVSQSPSNKVTEKGKDVELRCDPISGHTALYWYRQSLGQGLEFLIYFQGNSAPDKSGLPSDRFSAERTGGSVSTLTIQRTQQEDSAVYLCASSSPPGHLYNEQFFGPGTRLTVL.

This clonotype was picked up a small number of times. This chain uses TRBV11-2 with TRBJ2-5; no clear D gene. Germline V gives CDR1 SGHAT, CDR2 FQNNGV. With 0 bases removed from V and 6 bases from J, the gap between germline ends came to 8 bases. The CDR3 sequence is 13 residues long. Written as DNA, the CDR3 is TGTGCCAGCAGCTTAGATTTCCGAAAGACCCAGTACTTC. It codes for CASSLDFRKTQYF.

This rearrangement joins TRBV20-1 to TRBJ1-2, with 7 bases fitting TRBD1. The length of the CDR3 is 13 residues. The V gene end was trimmed by 4 bases and the J gene end by 3 bases; junction bases not matched to a gene: 5. The germline V gene has CDR1 DFQATT and CDR2 SNEGSKA (reference sequence). The CDR3: CSAKNRGDYGYTF. CDR3 in DNA: TGCAGTGCTAAAAACAGGGGTGACTATGGCTACACCTTC.

The chain couples TRBV18 to TRBJ1-2; the D gene is possibly TRBD1 (6 bases). Germline V gives CDR1 KGHSH, CDR2 LQKENI. The CDR3 consists of 15 residues. Trimming shortened V by 5 bases and J by 4 bases, and 17 bases separated the two germline ends. CDR3 in amino acids: CASSSQGAGRYGYTF. As DNA, the CDR3 is TGTGCCAGCTCATCACAGGGAGCGGGACGCTATGGCTACACCTTC.

The gene calls are TRBV24-1 and TRBJ2-2; the match to TRBD1 covers 7 bases. J lost 7 bases, V lost 3 bases, and 7 bases had no gene match. This CDR3 has 15 amino acids. Germline V gene sequence: CDR1 KGHDR, CDR2 SFDVKD. The CDR3 nucleotides read TGTGCCACCAGTGATCGACAGGGCGTTAGCGGGGAGCTGTTTTTT. Amino acids: CATSDRQGVSGELFF.

J is TRBJ1-2 and V is TRBV6-1; D may be TRBD1 (6 bases). Germline assignment: CDR1 MNHNS and CDR2 SASEGT. Trimming removed 5 bases at V and 8 bases at J, with 18 bases between. The CDR3 contains 14 residues. The CDR3 loop reads CASSPSGRGKGYTF. CDR3 nucleotide sequence: TGTGCCAGCAGTCCCTCAGGCAGGGGAAAAGGCTACACCTTC.

As for this clonotype: A junction boundary mismatches the germline segment, possibly from a read error. The V gene is TRBV7-7, the J gene TRBJ2-2; TRBD1 or TRBD2 may be the D gene (5 bases each). There are 15 residues in the CDR3. Looked up from germline, CDR1 is SSHAT and CDR2 is FNYEAQ (reference sequence). The CDR3 loop reads CASSPTRGTTGELFF. CDR3 DNA sequence: TGTGCTAGCAGCCCTACCCGAGGGACCACCGGGGAGCTGTTTTTT. Full variable domain (missing parts from reference TRBV7-7 and TRBJ2-2): GAGVSQSPRYKVTKRGQDVTLRCDPISSHATLYWYQQALGQGPEFLTYFNYEAQPDKSGLPSDRFSAERPEGSISTLTIQRTEQRDSAMYRCASSPTRGTTGELFFGEGSRLTVL.

V and J are TRBV24-1 and TRBJ1-6; a weak D match, TRBD1 (6 bases). CDR3 length: 16 residues. V was trimmed by 0 bases and J by 10 bases, leaving 15 bases between them. Germline CDR1 reads KGHDR; CDR2 reads SFDVKD. The CDR3 reads CATSDLAGERGSPLHF. CDR3 nucleotide sequence: TGTGCCACCAGTGATTTGGCAGGGGAGCGGGGATCACCCCTCCACTTT.

This sequence joins TRBV7-2 and TRBJ1-1; no clear D. V was shortened by 7 bases and J by 4 bases, with 13 bases between the two germline ends. Germline V gives CDR1 SGHTA, CDR2 FQGNSA. The CDR3 spans 13 residues. The CDR3 region has the DNA TGTGCCAGCAACCTCCGAGAGGCCACTGAAGCTTTCTTT. Encoded protein: CASNLREATEAFF.

The chain employs TRBV6-2 or TRBV6-3 and TRBJ2-2; 13 bases align to TRBD2. The V gene's germline CDR1 is MNHEY and CDR2 SVGEGT. After removal of 2 bases from V and 6 bases from J, the junction contained 3 bases not matched to a gene. The CDR3 extends over 16 amino acids. The CDR3 sequence: CASSYDTSGGAGELFF. The CDR3 nucleotides are TGTGCCAGCAGTTACGATACTAGCGGGGGGGCCGGGGAGCTGTTTTTT.

This clonotype was counted a few times. The chain couples TRBV6-2 or TRBV6-3 to TRBJ2-5, with D possibly being TRBD1 or TRBD2 (5 bases each). V lost 0 bases, J lost 1 base, and 9 bases lay in between. CDR1 and CDR2 from the germline V gene are MNHEY and SVGEGT. CDR3 length: 15 residues. The CDR3 DNA reads TGTGCCAGCAGTTACTCCGGGACCACCCAAGAGACCCAGTACTTC. This encodes CASSYSGTTQETQYF.

This clonotype was counted only a few times. V and J are TRBV2 and TRBJ2-7; D could derive from TRBD1 or TRBD2 (5 bases each). The germline V gene has CDR1 SNHLY and CDR2 FYNNEI. The CDR3 is 11 amino acids. V lost 5 bases to trimming and J lost 4 bases, with 6 bases between them. As DNA, the CDR3 is TGTGCCAGCAGTTGGGGGTACGAGCAGTACTTC. This gives the protein CASSWGYEQYF. The full variable domain, completed using reference TRBV2 and TRBJ2-7, is EPEVTQTPSHQVTQMGQEVILRCVPISNHLYFYWYRQILGQKVEFLVSFYNNEISEKSEIFDDQFSVERPDGSNFTLKIRSTKLEDSAMYFCASSWGYEQYFGPGTRLTVT.

This sequence joins TRBV10-3 and TRBJ1-2; 7 positions match TRBD1. CDR1 ENHRY and CDR2 SYGVKD come from the germline V gene. V shed 7 bases and J 4 bases; nucleotides not matched to a gene: 6. The CDR3 is 13 residues long. CDR3 region: CAITKTGSYGYTF. As DNA, the CDR3 is TGTGCCATCACTAAGACAGGGTCCTATGGCTACACCTTC.

This clonotype was detected a few times. The chain employs TRBV7-2 and TRBJ2-7, with 8 bases aligning to TRBD1. The CDR3 contains 15 residues. Germline V gene lookup returns CDR1 SGHTA and CDR2 FQGNSA. The junction had 10 bases not matched to a gene; V was cut back by 7 bases and J by 2 bases. CDR3 sequence (DNA): TGTGCCAGCAAATACGGGACAGGTCTAACCTACGAGCAGTACTTC. It yields the protein CASKYGTGLTYEQYF.

V is TRBV30 and J is TRBJ2-5, with unresolved D. The CDR3 contains 15 residues. CDR1 and CDR2 (germline): GTSNPN, SVGIG (reference sequence). V lost 2 bases and J 1 base, leaving 14 bases between the germline ends. As DNA, the CDR3 is TGTGCCTGGAGTCAGGACCCCTGGGGCCAAGAGACCCAGTACTTC. As protein: CAWSQDPWGQETQYF. Looking up the rest from reference TRBV30 and TRBJ2-5 gives the full variable domain: SQTIHQWPATLVQPVGSPLSLECTVEGTSNPNLYWYRQAAGRGLQLLFYSVGIGQISSEVPQNLSASRPQDRQFILSSKKLLLSDSGFYLCAWSQDPWGQETQYFGPGTRLLVL.

V gene TRBV18 combines with J gene TRBJ1-3; 7 positions agree with TRBD1. After removal of 3 bases from V and 4 bases from J, the junction contained 9 bases not matched to a gene. The CDR3 totals 16 residues. Looked up from germline, CDR1 is KGHSH and CDR2 is LQKENI. The CDR3 coding sequence is TGTGCCAGCTCACCCCGAGACAGGGTACGAGGAAACACCATATATTTT. Residues: CASSPRDRVRGNTIYF.

This clonotype was observed a few times. This rearrangement joins TRBV19 to TRBJ2-5; the D gene is possibly TRBD1 (6 bases). This CDR3 has 16 amino acids. Per germline, CDR1 LNHDA and CDR2 SQIVND (reference sequence). Deletions cut 10 bases from V and 5 bases from J, with 26 bases between. The chain's CDR3 is CATSEGARGRSETQYF. In DNA form, the CDR3 reads TGTGCCACCTCCGAGGGTGCCAGGGGCAGATCGGAGACCCAGTACTTC.

The chain has TRBV20-1 and TRBJ1-5; the D is unclear. Germline V lookup: CDR1 DFQATT, CDR2 SNEGSKA (reference sequence). V was trimmed by 4 bases and J by 3 bases, leaving 10 bases between them. This CDR3 has 13 residues. The CDR3 reads CSAKSSPNQPQHF. Here the CDR3 DNA reads TGCAGTGCTAAGAGCAGCCCCAATCAGCCCCAGCATTTT.

The CDR3 DNA is TGTGCCATCAGTGAACGAACAGGGCGGAACACTGAAGCTTTCTTT. Protein sequence: CAISERTGRNTEAFF. The rearrangement uses TRBV10-3 and TRBJ1-1, with D perhaps TRBD1 (6 bases). Germline assignment: CDR1 ENHRY and CDR2 SYGVKD. The CDR3 is made up of 15 amino acids. V lost 3 bases to trimming and J lost 1 base, with 12 bases between them.

V usage is TRBV4-2 and J usage is TRBJ2-7; a possible D gene is TRBD2 (6 bases). This CDR3 is built from 14 residues. Germline CDR1 reads LGHNA; CDR2 reads YNFKEQ. V lost 1 base to trimming and J lost 4 bases, with 11 bases between them. CDR3 DNA: TGTGCCAGCAGCCAAGGGGACGGGACTTACGAGCAGTACTTC. Translated, it gives CASSQGDGTYEQYF.